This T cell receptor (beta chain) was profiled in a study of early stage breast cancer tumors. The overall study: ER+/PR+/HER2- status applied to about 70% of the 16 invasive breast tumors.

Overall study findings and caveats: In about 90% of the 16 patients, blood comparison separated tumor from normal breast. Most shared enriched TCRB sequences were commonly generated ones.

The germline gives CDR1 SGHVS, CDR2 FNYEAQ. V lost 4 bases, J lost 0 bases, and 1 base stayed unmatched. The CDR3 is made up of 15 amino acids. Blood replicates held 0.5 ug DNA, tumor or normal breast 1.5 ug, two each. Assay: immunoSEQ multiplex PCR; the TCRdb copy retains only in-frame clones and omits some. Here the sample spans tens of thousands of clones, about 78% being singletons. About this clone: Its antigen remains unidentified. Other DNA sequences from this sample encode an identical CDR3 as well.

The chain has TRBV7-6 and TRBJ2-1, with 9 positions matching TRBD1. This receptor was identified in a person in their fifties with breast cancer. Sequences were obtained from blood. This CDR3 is CASSSTGGSYNEQFF. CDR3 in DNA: TGTGCCAGCAGCTCGACAGGGGGCTCCTACAATGAGCAGTTCTTC. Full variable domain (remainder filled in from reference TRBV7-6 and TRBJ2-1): GAGVSQSPRYKVTKRGQDVALRCDPISGHVSLYWYRQALGQGPEFLTYFNYEAQQDKSGLPNDRFSAERPEGSISTLTIQRTEQRDSAMYRCASSSTGGSYNEQFFGPGTRLTVL.